This T cell receptor beta chain derives from a study of neoadjuvant nivolumab and ipilimumab in lung cancer (dated by TCRdb to the early 2020s). About the full investigation: Intravenous nivolumab was dosed at 3 mg/kg on days 1, 15 and 29, and in the combination arm ipilimumab 1 mg/kg was added on day 1 only. The major pathologic response (MPR) rate in the intention-to-treat population in each study arm was designated as the primary trial endpoint. Matched pretherapy and resected tumor pairs were analyzed for seven patients, of whom four received nivolumab and three received nivolumab plus ipilimumab. TCR repertoires were compared between pretherapy (baseline) peripheral blood and tumors resected at surgery after neoadjuvant immune checkpoint blockade. The trial treated 40 to 45 patients with operable NSCLC: some 23 were randomized to nivolumab monotherapy and approximately 20 to nivolumab plus ipilimumab.

The CDR3 numbers 16 residues from cysteine through phenylalanine. Just CDR3 DNA is preserved here, 48 bases in frame from base 1. For CDR1 and CDR2, the germline V gene lists SGHTA and FQGNSA. V has 8 bases trimmed and J has 7 bases trimmed; junction bases matching no gene number 18. The time point tag for this specimen amounts to: at surgical resection after neoadjuvant nivolumab +/- ipilimumab. Samples were obtained from the phase 2 randomized NEOSTAR trial, in which neoadjuvant nivolumab or nivolumab plus ipilimumab followed by surgery was tested in operable NSCLC. Library generation was performed with the immunoSEQ multiplex PCR assay. Per the source publication's procedure: Repertoires were summarized in terms of richness and clonality, and significantly expanded and contracted clones between pre- and post-therapy samples were identified. This is the immuneACCESS table as TCRdb keeps it, with only in-frame sequences that have V and J called. A part of the clones is gone; compared with another copy, unresolved V genes explain less than half, and the rest is unexplained. The V and J calls and the clone size are those of that table, but D and trimming were determined from the DNA. For this sample the table gives 10,000 to 15,000 clones, of which approximately 96% were detected only once. About 2.7% of the sample belongs to the ten largest clones.

On this clone itself: Its target antigen remains unknown. Base qualities were left out, and no much larger clone turns up one base away.

On the study overall, not on this receptor specifically: No significant correlation was found between TCR clonality and pathologic tumor regression, and only one major-pathologic-response sample was available for the clonality analysis. Tumor T-cell richness and clonality rose from pretherapy to surgery in three of three dual-therapy tumors but in only two of four nivolumab-treated tumors. Greater TCR richness and clonality were observed in resected tumors than in tumor-adjacent uninvolved lung, and increases were observed in more dual-therapy-treated tumors. A positive correlation was observed between pretherapy blood TCR richness and richness in tumors resected after neoadjuvant therapy (Spearman R of about 0.82). A small number of samples was subjected to TCR sequencing.

The chain couples TRBV7-2 to TRBJ2-7, and 9 junctional nucleotides match TRBD2. This clonotype was sampled from an adult with non-small cell lung cancer. The sample here was peripheral blood, taken after neoadjuvant nivolumab, alone or with ipilimumab, at or shortly before surgery. For the CDR3, the sequence is CASDFSIYSGGGEQYF. The DNA sequence is as follows: TGTGCCAGCGATTTTTCAATTTATAGCGGGGGAGGGGAGCAGTACTTC.